This T cell receptor beta chain originates from a study of blood T cell repertoires in COVID-19. For the study at large: Researchers got acute and convalescent COVID-19 samples from the United States, Italy and Spain.

This clone was counted a few times. The data were produced by immunoSEQ multiplex PCR, yet TCRdb's version contains in-frame clones alone and is incomplete. There are approximately 300,000 clones in the sample; 92% occur only once, and about a fifth lies in the top ten. Donors in Cohort 3 who had recovered were those with two negative PCRs, healthcare professional clearance, or resolution of their symptoms. The specimen was PBMCs or T cells enriched from blood (not recorded which). The clonotype was recovered from a woman in her twenties or thirties who had recovered from COVID-19.

CDR3 in amino acids: CASSGRGPSISGNTIYF. CDR3 DNA sequence: TGTGCCAGCTCAGGCCGGGGTCCTTCCATCTCTGGAAACACCATATATTTT. This chain uses TRBV18 with TRBJ1-3; D remains unclear. Looked up from germline, CDR1 is KGHSH and CDR2 is LQKENI. Trimming shortened V by 5 bases and J by 0 bases, and 17 bases separated the two germline ends. This CDR3 region has 17 residues. The complete variable domain, with remaining parts taken from reference TRBV18 and TRBJ1-3, reads NAGVMQNPRHLVRRRGQEARLRCSPMKGHSHVYWYRQLPEEGLKFMVYLQKENIIDESGMPKERFSAEFPKEGPSILRIQQVVRGDSAAYFCASSGRGPSISGNTIYFGEGSWLTVV.